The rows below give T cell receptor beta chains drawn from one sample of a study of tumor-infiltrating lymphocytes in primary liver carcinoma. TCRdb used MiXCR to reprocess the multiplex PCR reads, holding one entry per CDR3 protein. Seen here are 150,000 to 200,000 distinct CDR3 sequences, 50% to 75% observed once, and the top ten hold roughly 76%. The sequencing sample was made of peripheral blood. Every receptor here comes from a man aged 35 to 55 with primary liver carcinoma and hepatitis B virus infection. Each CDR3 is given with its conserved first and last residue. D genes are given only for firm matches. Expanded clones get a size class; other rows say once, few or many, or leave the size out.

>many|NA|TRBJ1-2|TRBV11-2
TGTGCCAGCAGCTTAGTAGTCAATAACTATGGCTACACCTTC
CASSLVVNNYGYTF
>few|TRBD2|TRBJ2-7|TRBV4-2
TGTGCCAGCAGCCAAGATCCTCAGGGACTAGCGGACTACGAGCAGTACTTC
CASSQDPQGLADYEQYF
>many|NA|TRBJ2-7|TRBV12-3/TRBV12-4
TGTGCCAGCAGCACCTCCTACGAGCAGTACTTC
CASSTSYEQYF
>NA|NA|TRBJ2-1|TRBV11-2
TGTGCCAGCAGCTCCGGGGATACCTACAAGCAGTTCTTC
CASSSGDTYKQFF
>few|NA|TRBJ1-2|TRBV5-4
TGTGCCAGCTCACGCGCTCAGGAGACCTATGGCTACACCTTC
CASSRAQETYGYTF
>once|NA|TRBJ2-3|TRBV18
TGTGCCAGCTCGCCGTACTCAACAGATACGCAGTATTTT
CASSPYSTDTQYF
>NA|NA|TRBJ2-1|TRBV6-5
TGTGCCAGCAGTTACAGTGGTCCCCACTATGAGCAGTTCTTC
CASSYSGPHYEQFF
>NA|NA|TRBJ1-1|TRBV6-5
TGTGCCAGCAGTTACTCGTTACGGGGATTTCCTAACACTGAAGCTTTCTTT
CASSYSLRGFPNTEAFF
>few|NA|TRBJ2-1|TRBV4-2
TGTGCCAGCAGCCAAACCTACAATGAGCAGTTCTTC
CASSQTYNEQFF
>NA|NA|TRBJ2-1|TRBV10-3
TGTGCCATCAGCCTGCATGTGGGGTACAATGAGCAGTTCTTC
CAISLHVGYNEQFF
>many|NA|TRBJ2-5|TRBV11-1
TGTGCCAGCAGCTTAGCGCCGTTAGGGACCCAGTACTTC
CASSLAPLGTQYF
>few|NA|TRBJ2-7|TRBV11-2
TGTGCCAGCAGCTTACTTGGAGGGCTCTCCTACGAGCAATACTTC
CASSLLGGLSYEQYF
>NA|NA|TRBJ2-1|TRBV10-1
TGCGCCAGCAGTGAGTCACATCAACACAATGAGCAGTTCTTC
CASSESHQHNEQFF
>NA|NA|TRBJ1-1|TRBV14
TGTGCCAGCAGCCAAACCGGACGGATACTGAATACTGAAGCTTTCTTT
CASSQTGRILNTEAFF
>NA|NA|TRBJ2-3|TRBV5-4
TGTGCCAGCATCTTGCGCGGATACACAGATACGCAGTATTTT
CASILRGYTDTQYF
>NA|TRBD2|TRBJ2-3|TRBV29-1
TGCAGCGTGATGGGGACTAGCGGGAGCACAGATATGCAGTATTTT
CSVMGTSGSTDMQYF
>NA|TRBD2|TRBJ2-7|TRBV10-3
TGTACCATCAGTGGAAGCGGGAGGAAAGACGAGCAGTACTTC
CTISGSGRKDEQYF
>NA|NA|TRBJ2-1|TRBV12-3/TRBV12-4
TGTGCCAGCAGTTTGGGGCAGTATAACAATGAGCAGTTCTTC
CASSLGQYNNEQFF
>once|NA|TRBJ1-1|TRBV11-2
TGTGCTAGCAGCTTAGTACTAGCAGGGATCACTGAAGCTTTCTTT
CASSLVLAGITEAFF
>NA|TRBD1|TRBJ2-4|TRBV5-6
TGTGCCAGCAACCGGAGAGGGTCAACTCTCAGGGGGAACATTCAGTACTTC
CASNRRGSTLRGNIQYF
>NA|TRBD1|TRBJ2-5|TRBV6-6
TGTGCCAGCACACGACAGGGGGATTGGGGAGAGACCCAGTACTTC
CASTRQGDWGETQYF
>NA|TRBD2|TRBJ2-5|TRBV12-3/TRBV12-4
TGTACCAGTTGCTGGGGCGGGACTAAGGTGACCCAGTACTTC
CTSCWGGTKVTQYF
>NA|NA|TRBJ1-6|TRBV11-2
TGTGCCAGCAGCTTAGATAGGGTAGATTCACCCCTCCACTTT
CASSLDRVDSPLHF
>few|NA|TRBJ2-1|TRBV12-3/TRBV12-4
TGTGCCAGCAGTGAGAATGATGAGCAGTTCTTC
CASSENDEQFF
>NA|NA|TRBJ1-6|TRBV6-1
TGTGCCAGCAGTGCGGTCAGGGCCAATTCACCCCTCCACTTT
CASSAVRANSPLHF
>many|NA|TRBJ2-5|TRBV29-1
TGCAGCGTTGGGGGAGGCGAGACCCAGTACTTC
CSVGGGETQYF
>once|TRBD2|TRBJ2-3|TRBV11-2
TGTGCCTGCAGTTTAAGAGCGGGAATCACAGATACGCAGTATTTT
CACSLRAGITDTQYF
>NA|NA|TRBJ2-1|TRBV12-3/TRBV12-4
TGTGCCAGCAGTCTGAGGACTGATCTCTCCTACAATGAGCAGTTCTTC
CASSLRTDLSYNEQFF
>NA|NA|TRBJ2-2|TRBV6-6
TGTGCCAGCAAGAGCACCGGGGAGCTGTTTTTT
CASKSTGELFF
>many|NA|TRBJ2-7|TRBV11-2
TGTGCCAGCAGTAAAGGGCCGCCCAACGAGCAGTACTTC
CASSKGPPNEQYF
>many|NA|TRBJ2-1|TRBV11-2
TGTGCCAGCAGCTTAGACCGGACGTCCAATGAGCAGTTCTTC
CASSLDRTSNEQFF
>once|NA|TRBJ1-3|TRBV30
TGTGCCTGGAGTCCTATGACGGTTCCCAGCTCTGGAAACACCATATATTTT
CAWSPMTVPSSGNTIYF